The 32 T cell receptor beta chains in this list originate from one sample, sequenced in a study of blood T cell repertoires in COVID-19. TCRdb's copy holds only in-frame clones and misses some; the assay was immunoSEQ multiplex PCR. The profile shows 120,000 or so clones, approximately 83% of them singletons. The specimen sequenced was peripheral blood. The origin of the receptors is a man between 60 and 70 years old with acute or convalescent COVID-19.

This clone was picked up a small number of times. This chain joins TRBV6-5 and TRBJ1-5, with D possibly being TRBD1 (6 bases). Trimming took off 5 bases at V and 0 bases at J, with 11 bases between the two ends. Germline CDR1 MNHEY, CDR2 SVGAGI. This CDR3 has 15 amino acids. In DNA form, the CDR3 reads TGTGCCAGCAGTCCGACAGGCCCTAGCAATCAGCCCCAGCATTTT. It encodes CASSPTGPSNQPQHF.

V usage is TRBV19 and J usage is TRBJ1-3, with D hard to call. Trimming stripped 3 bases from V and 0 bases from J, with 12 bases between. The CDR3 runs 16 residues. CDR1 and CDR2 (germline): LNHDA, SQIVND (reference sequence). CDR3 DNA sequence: TGTGCCAGTAGTATTTTGGCAGGCCGCTCTGGAAACACCATATATTTT. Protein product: CASSILAGRSGNTIYF.

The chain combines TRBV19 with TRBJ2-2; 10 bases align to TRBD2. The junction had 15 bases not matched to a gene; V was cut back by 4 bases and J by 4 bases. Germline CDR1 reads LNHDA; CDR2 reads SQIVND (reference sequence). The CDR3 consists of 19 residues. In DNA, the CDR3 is TGTGCCAGTAGTAAGGAAATAGCGGGAGGTCTCCGAACCACCGGGGAGCTGTTTTTT. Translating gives CASSKEIAGGLRTTGELFF.

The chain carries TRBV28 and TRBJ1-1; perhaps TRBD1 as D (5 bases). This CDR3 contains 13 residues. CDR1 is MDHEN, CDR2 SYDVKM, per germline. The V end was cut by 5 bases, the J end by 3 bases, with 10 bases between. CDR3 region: CASSHRGDTEAFF. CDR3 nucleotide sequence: TGTGCCAGCAGTCACCGGGGGGACACTGAAGCTTTCTTT.

CDR3 nucleotide sequence: TGCAGTGCTTGGGGGGACTCCGAGCAGTTCTTC. Translation: CSAWGDSEQFF. J is TRBJ2-1 and V is TRBV20-1; tentative D call: TRBD2 (6 bases). The V gene lost 5 bases and the J gene lost 10 bases, with 12 bases spanning the gap. CDR1 and CDR2 from the germline V gene are DFQATT and SNEGSKA (reference sequence). The CDR3 is 11 amino acids.

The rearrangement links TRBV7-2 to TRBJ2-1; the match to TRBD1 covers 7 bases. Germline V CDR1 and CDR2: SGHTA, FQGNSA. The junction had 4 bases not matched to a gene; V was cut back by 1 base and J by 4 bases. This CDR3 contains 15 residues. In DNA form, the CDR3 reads TGTGCCAGCAGCTTAGGGGACAGAACATACAATGAGCAGTTCTTC. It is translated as CASSLGDRTYNEQFF.

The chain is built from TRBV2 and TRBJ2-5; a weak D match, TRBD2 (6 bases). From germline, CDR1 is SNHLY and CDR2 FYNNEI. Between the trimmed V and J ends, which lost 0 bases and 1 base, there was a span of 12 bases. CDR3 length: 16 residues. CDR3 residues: CASSEAGTGGQETQYF. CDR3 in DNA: TGTGCCAGCAGTGAAGCCGGGACCGGGGGCCAAGAGACCCAGTACTTC.

The CDR3 DNA sequence: TGCGCCAGCAGCTTATTTATGGAGGGAGATGAGCAGTTCTTC. Encoded protein: CASSLFMEGDEQFF. This rearrangement joins TRBV5-1 to TRBJ2-1, with a possible D match to TRBD2 (6 bases). Germline-derived CDR1 and CDR2 are SGHRS and YFSETQ. The CDR3 has 14 amino acids. The V gene lost 2 bases and the J gene lost 8 bases, with 14 bases spanning the gap.

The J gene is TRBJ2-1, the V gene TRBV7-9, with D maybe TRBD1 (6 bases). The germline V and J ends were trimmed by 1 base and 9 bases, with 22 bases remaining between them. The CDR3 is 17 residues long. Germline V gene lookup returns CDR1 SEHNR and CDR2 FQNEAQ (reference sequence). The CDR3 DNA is TGTGCCAGCAGCTTAGTCAACAGGGCCCGAGTTGTGGGTGAGCAGTTCTTC. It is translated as CASSLVNRARVVGEQFF.

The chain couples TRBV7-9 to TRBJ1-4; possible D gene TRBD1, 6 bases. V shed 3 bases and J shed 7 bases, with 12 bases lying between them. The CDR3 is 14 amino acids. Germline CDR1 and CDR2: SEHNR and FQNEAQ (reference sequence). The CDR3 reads CASSFGQTGEKLFF. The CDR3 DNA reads TGTGCCAGCAGCTTTGGACAGACCGGTGAAAAACTGTTTTTT.

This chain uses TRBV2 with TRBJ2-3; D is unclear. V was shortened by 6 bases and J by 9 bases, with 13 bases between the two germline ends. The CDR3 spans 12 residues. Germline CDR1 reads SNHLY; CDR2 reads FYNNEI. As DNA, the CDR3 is TGTGCCAGCAGGGAGCGAGCGCCAACGCAGTATTTT. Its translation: CASRERAPTQYF.

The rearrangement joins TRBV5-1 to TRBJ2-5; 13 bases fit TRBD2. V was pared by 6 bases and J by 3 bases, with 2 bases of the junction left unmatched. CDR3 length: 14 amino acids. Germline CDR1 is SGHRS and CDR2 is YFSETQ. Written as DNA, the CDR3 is TGCGCCAGCAAAGGACTAGCGGGGGAAGAGACCCAGTACTTC. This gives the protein CASKGLAGEETQYF.

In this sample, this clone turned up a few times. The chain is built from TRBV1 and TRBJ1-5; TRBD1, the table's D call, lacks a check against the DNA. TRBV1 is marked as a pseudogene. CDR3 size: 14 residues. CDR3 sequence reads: CTSSLPQGTQPQHF. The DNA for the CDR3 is TGCACCAGCAGCCTCCCCCAGGGGACTCAGCCCCAGCATTTT.

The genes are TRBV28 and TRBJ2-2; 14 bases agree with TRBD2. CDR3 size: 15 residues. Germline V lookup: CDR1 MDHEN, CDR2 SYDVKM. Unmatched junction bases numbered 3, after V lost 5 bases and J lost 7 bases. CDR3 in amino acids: CASSHGTSGSGELFF. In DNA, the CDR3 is TGTGCCAGCAGTCACGGGACTAGCGGGAGCGGGGAGCTGTTTTTT.

Written as DNA, the CDR3 is TGTGCCAGCAGTGAAGGGCGCAGGGGCTACACCTTC. Its translation is CASSEGRRGYTF. The rearrangement uses TRBV6-1 and TRBJ1-2; no definite D call. This CDR3 has 12 residues. Trimming removed 1 base from V and 8 bases from J, with 8 bases in between. The germline V gene encodes CDR1 MNHNS and CDR2 SASEGT.

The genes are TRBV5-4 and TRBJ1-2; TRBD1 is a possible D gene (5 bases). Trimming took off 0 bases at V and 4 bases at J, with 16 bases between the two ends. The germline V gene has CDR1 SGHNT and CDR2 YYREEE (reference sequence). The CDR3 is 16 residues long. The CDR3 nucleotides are TGTGCCAGCAGCTTGGCCTGGGGGGAACCCTCCTATGGCTACACCTTC. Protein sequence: CASSLAWGEPSYGYTF.

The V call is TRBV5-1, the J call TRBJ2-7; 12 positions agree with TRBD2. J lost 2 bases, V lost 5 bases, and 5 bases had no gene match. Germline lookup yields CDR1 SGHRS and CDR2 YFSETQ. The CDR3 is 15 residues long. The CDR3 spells CASRETSGSPYEQYF. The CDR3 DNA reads TGCGCCAGCAGGGAGACTAGCGGGAGTCCCTACGAGCAGTACTTC.

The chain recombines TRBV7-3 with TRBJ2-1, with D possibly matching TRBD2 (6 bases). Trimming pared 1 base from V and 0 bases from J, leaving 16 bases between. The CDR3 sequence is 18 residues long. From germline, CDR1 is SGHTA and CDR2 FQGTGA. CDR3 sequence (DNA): TGTGCCAGCAGCTTAATAGGGCTTAGCGGAGGCTCCTACAATGAGCAGTTCTTC. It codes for CASSLIGLSGGSYNEQFF.

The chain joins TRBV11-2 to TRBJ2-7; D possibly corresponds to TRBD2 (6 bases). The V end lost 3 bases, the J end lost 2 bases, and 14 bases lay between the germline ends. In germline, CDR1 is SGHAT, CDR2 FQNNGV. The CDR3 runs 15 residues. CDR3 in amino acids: CASSFFRTKAYEQYF. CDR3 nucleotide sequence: TGTGCCAGCAGCTTTTTCCGGACTAAGGCCTACGAGCAGTACTTC.

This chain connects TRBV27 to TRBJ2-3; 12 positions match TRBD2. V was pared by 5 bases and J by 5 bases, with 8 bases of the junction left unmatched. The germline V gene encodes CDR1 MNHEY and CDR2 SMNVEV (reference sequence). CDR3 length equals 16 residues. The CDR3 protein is CASSALLAGGIDTQYF. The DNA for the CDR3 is TGTGCCAGCAGTGCCCTACTAGCGGGGGGAATAGATACGCAGTATTTT.

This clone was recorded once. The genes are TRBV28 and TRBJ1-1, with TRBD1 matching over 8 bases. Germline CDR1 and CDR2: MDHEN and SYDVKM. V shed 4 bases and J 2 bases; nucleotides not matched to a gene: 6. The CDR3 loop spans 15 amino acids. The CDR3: CASSSLTGANTEAFF. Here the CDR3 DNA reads TGTGCCAGCAGTTCTTTGACAGGGGCAAACACTGAAGCTTTCTTT. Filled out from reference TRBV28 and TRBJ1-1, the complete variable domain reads DVKVTQSSRYLVKRTGEKVFLECVQDMDHENMFWYRQDPGLGLRLIYFSYDVKMKEKGDIPEGYSVSREKKERFSLILESASTNQTSMYLCASSSLTGANTEAFFGQGTRLTVV.

This CDR3 is CASSEARYYTGELFF. Here the CDR3 DNA reads TGTGCCAGCAGTGAGGCGAGGTATTACACCGGGGAGCTGTTTTTT. V is TRBV6-1 and J is TRBJ2-2; the D is unclear. Germline V gene sequence: CDR1 MNHNS, CDR2 SASEGT. V dropped 3 bases and J dropped 3 bases, with 11 bases sitting between them. CDR3 length equals 15 residues.

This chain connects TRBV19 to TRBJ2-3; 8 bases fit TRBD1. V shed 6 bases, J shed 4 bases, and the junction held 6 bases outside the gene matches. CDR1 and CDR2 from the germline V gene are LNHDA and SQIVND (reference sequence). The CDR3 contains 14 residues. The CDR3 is CASSDRGVPDTQYF. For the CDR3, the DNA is TGTGCCAGTAGCGACAGGGGAGTCCCAGATACGCAGTATTTT.

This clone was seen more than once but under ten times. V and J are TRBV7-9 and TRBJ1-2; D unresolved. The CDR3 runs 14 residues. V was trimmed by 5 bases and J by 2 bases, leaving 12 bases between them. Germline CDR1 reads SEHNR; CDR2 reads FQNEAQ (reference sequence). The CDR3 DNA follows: TGTGCCAGCAGCCGCCATTCACAAAACTATGGCTACACCTTC. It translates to CASSRHSQNYGYTF.

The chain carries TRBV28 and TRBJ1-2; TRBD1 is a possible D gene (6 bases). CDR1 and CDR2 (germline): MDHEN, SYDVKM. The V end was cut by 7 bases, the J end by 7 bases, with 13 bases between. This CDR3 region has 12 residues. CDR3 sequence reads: CASKSGQTGYTF. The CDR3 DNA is TGTGCCAGCAAGAGCGGACAGACTGGCTACACCTTC.

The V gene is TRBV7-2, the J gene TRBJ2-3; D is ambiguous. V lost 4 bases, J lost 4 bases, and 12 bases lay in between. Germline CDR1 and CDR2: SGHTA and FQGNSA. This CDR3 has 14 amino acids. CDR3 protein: CASSSTIEADTQYF. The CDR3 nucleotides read TGTGCCAGCAGCTCGACCATAGAGGCAGATACGCAGTATTTT.

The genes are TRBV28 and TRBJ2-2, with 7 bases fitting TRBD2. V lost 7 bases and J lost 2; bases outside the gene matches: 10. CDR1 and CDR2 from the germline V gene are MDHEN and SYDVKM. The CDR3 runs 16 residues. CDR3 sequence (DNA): TGTGCCAGCACCCCCCGGGGGGTTCGAAACACCGGGGAGCTGTTTTTT. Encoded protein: CASTPRGVRNTGELFF. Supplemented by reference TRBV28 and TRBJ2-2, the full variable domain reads DVKVTQSSRYLVKRTGEKVFLECVQDMDHENMFWYRQDPGLGLRLIYFSYDVKMKEKGDIPEGYSVSREKKERFSLILESASTNQTSMYLCASTPRGVRNTGELFFGEGSRLTVL.

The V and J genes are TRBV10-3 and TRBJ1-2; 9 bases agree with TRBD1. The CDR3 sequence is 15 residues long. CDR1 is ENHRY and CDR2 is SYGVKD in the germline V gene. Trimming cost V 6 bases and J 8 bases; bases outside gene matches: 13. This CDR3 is CAISPPGQGSRGYTF. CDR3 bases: TGTGCCATCAGCCCTCCGGGACAGGGTTCGAGGGGCTACACCTTC.

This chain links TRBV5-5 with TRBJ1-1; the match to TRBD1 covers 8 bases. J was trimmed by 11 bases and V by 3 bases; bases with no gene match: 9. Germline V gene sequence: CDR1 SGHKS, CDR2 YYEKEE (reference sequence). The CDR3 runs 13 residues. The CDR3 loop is CASSSPRGRGAFF. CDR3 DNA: TGTGCCAGCAGCTCCCCCAGGGGGCGTGGCGCTTTCTTT.

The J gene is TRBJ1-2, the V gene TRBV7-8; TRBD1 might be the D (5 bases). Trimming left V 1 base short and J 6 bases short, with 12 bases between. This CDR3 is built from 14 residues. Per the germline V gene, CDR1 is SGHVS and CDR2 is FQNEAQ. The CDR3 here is CASSLDRGGDGYTF. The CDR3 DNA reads TGTGCCAGCAGCTTAGACCGCGGGGGTGATGGCTACACCTTC. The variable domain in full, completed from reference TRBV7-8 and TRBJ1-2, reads GAGVSQSPRYKVAKRGQDVALRCDPISGHVSLFWYQQALGQGPEFLTYFQNEAQLDKSGLPSDRFFAERPEGSVSTLKIQRTQQEDSAVYLCASSLDRGGDGYTFGSGTRLTVV.

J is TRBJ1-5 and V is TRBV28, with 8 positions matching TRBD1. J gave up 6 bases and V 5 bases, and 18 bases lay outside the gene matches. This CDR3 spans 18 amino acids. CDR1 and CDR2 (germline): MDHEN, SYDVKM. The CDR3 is CASSPSIGWQGAAQPQHF. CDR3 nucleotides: TGTGCCAGCAGTCCCTCCATCGGATGGCAGGGGGCGGCTCAGCCCCAGCATTTT.

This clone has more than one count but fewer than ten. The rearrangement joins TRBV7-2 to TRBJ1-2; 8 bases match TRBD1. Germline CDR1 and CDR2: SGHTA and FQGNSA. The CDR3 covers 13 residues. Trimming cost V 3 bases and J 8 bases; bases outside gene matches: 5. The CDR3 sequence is CASSFQGAGGYTF. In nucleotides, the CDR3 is TGTGCCAGCAGCTTCCAGGGGGCCGGGGGCTACACCTTC.